The TCR beta chain under discussion was sequenced for a study of blood T cell repertoires in COVID-19 (dated by TCRdb to the early 2020s). Regarding the study in general: Samples from collaborators originated in the United States, Italy and Spain and spanned both the acute and convalescent phases of COVID-19. Where available, HLA class I and class II types were taken from metadata supplied by the sample provider and were not determined by assay-based typing. The prospective study material was composed of cDNA or gDNA derived from T cells, B-cell-depleted T cells, or PBMCs. Deeply sampled blood TCRbeta repertoires from subjects exposed to, actively infected with, or recovered from COVID-19 were included in the dataset. The repertoires were released in a freely available public database intended as a resource for research on the immune response to SARS-CoV-2. The sample metadata nearly always contained a de-identified subject ID, COVID-19 status, age in years and sex. Samples were obtained from the ongoing ImmuneRACE study (first 160 participants) and from 1,200 or so subjects provided by 6 global collaborators. The study at large found these results: Clinical and demographic metadata were provided uncurated, with the amount varying by source and participant.

Enrolling through a virtual design, the prospective study's participants ranged in age from roughly 18 to 89 years and lived across 20 to 30 United States geographic areas. In the prospective study, cohorts were assigned on the basis of participant-reported clinical history obtained from a screening survey and a study questionnaire. For ImmuneRACE Cohort 3, a participant was defined as recovered based on two consecutive negative NP/OP PCR tests, clearance by a healthcare professional, or resolution of symptoms. In the prospective study, mobile phlebotomists collected whole blood, serum and a nasopharyngeal or oropharyngeal swab from each participant. Participants in the prospective study had the option to provide additional blood draws and questionnaires over a roughly 2-month period. Before DNA extraction, blood samples from the prospective study were shipped at room temperature or frozen. TCRbeta CDR3 regions were amplified from genomic DNA by means of the immunoSEQ Assay, a bias-controlled multiplex PCR. The authors processed their data as follows. Within the assay, amplification of reference gene primers was used to estimate how many nucleated cells each sample contained. To quantify the absolute abundance of each unique TCRbeta CDR3 rearrangement, sequence reads were collapsed and filtered. For each sample, productive Simpson clonality was calculated as the square root of Simpson's diversity index across productive rearrangements. The source is immuneACCESS, and TCRdb retained only in-frame sequences with V and J called. Part of the clones is not carried over; for the studies checked, unresolved V genes explain less than half of this, and the remainder is unexplained. D and trimming were read from the DNA, whereas the V and J calls and clone size are those reported in that table. Counted in this sample were approximately 260,000 clones; under 90% of them appeared once. Jointly, the top ten make up less than 2% of the sample.

The germline V end is reduced by 9 bases and the J end by 6 bases; junction bases left unmatched: 12. Taken from the germline V gene, the CDR1 and CDR2 loops are MNHEY and SVGAGI. From cysteine to phenylalanine, the CDR3 is 14 amino acids long. This entry keeps only the CDR3 DNA: 42 bases, framed from base 1. Concerning this clone itself: The clone's antigen remains unknown. The input lacks base qualities; no much larger clone sits a single base away.

This TCR derives from a woman aged 55-69 years who had recovered from COVID-19. The rearrangement combines TRBV6-5 with TRBJ2-7; the junction holds 9 bases that match TRBD1. Sequencing was done on a sample of PBMCs or T cells enriched from blood (not recorded which). The DNA reads as follows: TGTGCCAGTACGTCCGGGACAGGGATCACCGAGCAGTACTTC. Its translation reads: CASTSGTGITEQYF.